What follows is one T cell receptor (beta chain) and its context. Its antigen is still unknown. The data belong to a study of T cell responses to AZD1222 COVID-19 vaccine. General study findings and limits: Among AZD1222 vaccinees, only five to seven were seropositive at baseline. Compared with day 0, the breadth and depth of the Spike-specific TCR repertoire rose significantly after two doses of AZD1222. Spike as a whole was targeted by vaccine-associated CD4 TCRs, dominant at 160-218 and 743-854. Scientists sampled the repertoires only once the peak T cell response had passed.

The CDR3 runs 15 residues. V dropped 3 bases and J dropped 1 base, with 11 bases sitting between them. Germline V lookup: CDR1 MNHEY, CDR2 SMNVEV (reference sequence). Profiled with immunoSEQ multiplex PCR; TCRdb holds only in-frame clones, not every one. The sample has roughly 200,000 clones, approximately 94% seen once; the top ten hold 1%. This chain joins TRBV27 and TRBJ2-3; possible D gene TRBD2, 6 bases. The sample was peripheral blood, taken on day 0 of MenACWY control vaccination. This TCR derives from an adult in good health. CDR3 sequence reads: CASSFRRGRTDTQYF. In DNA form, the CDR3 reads TGTGCCAGCAGTTTTCGGCGGGGACGCACAGATACGCAGTATTTT.